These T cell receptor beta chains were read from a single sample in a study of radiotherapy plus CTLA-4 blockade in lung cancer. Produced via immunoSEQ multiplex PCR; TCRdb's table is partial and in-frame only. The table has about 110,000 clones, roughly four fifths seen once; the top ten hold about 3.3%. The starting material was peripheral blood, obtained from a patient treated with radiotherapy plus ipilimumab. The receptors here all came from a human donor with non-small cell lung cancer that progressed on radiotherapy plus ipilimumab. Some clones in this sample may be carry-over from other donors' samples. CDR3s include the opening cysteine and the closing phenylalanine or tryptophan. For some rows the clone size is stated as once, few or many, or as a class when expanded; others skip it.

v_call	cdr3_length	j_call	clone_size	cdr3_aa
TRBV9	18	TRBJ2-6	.	CASSVGWSTSSGANVLTF
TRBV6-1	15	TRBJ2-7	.	CASSESGGGPYEQYF
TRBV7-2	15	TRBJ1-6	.	CASSSQGLGGSPLHF
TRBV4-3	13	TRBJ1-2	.	CASSQDSSRRGFF
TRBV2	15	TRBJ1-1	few	CASSVSGTENTEAFF
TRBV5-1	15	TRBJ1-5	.	CASSLGQGDNQPQHF
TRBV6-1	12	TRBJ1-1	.	CASIWTLTEAFF
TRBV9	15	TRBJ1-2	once	CASSVGGTLNYGYTF
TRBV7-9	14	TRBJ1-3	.	CASKQDHSGNTIYF
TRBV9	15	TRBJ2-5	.	CASSVGGGPQETQYF
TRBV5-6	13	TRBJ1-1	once	CASSLTGTTEAFF
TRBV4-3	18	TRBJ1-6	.	CASSQDLHRSSYNSPLHF
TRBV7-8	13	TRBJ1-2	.	CASSFDRNYGYTF
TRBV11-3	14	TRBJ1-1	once	CASSPSSGNTEAFF
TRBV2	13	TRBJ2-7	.	CASERGPGYEQYF
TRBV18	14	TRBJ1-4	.	CASSTGGNNEKLFF
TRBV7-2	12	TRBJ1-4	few	CASSLRMEKLFF